This T cell receptor (beta chain) was captured by sequencing in a study of T cell repertoires in cytomegalovirus infection. The overall study: Evidence of both CMV infection and a matching HLA type came from public TCR beta signatures. Study-level results: Dominating the ex vivo response were HLA-C-restricted CMV-specific TCR beta clonotypes.

This clonotype turned up a few times. Its target is unknown. In TCRdb, the reads were re-called with MiXCR into one record per CDR3 protein. The data show about 920,000 distinct CDR3 sequences, with approximately 31% seen just once and roughly 12% held by the top ten. The sequence came from a human donor in good health (CMV status not recorded). Some clones in this sample may be carry-over from other donors' samples. The material was cultured CD8+ T cells from PBMCs, obtained from culture after CMV antigen stimulation.

As DNA, the CDR3 is TGTGCCAGCAGTGGACTACGAACAGAGCCGTACTCCTCGAACACCGGGGAGCTGTTTTTT. This encodes CASSGLRTEPYSSNTGELFF. This chain links TRBV6-1 with TRBJ2-2; D is possibly TRBD2 (5 bases). CDR1 and CDR2 from the germline V gene are MNHNS and SASEGT. V lost 4 bases to trimming and J lost 0 bases, with 24 bases between them. This CDR3 is 20 amino acids long.